A selection of T cell receptor beta chains follows, all from one sample in a study of T cells in Graves' hyperthyroidism and ophthalmopathy. TCRdb re-called the multiplex PCR reads through MiXCR, storing one row per CDR3 protein. The repertoire holds hundreds of thousands of distinct CDR3 sequences, with around 14% as singletons. The specimen was blood. The receptor set was obtained from a woman aged 25 to 39 with Graves' hyperthyroidism that later progressed to Graves' ophthalmopathy. Each CDR3 is given without its conserved first and last residue. Not every row has a clone size; where given, it reads once, few, many or a size class.

clone_size	cdr3_length	v_call	j_call	cdr3_aa
few	12	TRBV6-2/TRBV6-3	TRBJ1-2	ASSYLGPDYGYT
NA	13	TRBV5-1	TRBJ1-4	ASSSEGLAGEKLF
NA	12	TRBV30	TRBJ1-4	AWSVGTGIRKLF
many	11	TRBV29-1	TRBJ2-7	SVEGSGLYEQY
many	12	TRBV10-3	TRBJ2-1	AISSGQNYNEQF
many	15	TRBV24-1	TRBJ2-3	ATSDGLAGYRTDTQY
NA	13	TRBV7-2	TRBJ2-6	ASSPQLSGANVLT
NA	13	TRBV7-3	TRBJ2-2	ASSLGPRDTGELF
many	13	TRBV27	TRBJ2-7	ASSLGVQGVVEQY
many	11	TRBV20-1	TRBJ1-1	SASDTSNTEAF
few	13	TRBV29-1	TRBJ2-1	SVSGAGGPGNEQF
many	14	TRBV20-1	TRBJ2-3	SASSRAWIGTDTQY
many	14	TRBV3-1	TRBJ1-1	ASSQDLGVHDTEAF
few	13	TRBV25-1	TRBJ2-5	ASRVPQGAQETQY
many	15	TRBV14	TRBJ1-1	ASSQDLVWTTGTEAF
NA	12	TRBV19	TRBJ2-7	ASTSGRYFYEQY
many	13	TRBV6-2/TRBV6-3	TRBJ2-1	ASRVLAEIDNEQF
NA	14	TRBV5-6	TRBJ1-2	ASSLYRGATNYGYT
NA	9	TRBV29-1	TRBJ1-2	SVDGNYGYT
NA	12	TRBV7-3	TRBJ1-1	AGSLGHLNTEAF
many	11	TRBV7-2	TRBJ2-7	ASSFEAGYEQY
NA	11	TRBV18	TRBJ1-2	ASSPGEESGYT
many	13	TRBV7-2	TRBJ2-7	ASSLGGLAGDEQY
few	13	TRBV20-1	TRBJ1-5	SARVDRAVSQPQH
few	15	TRBV19	TRBJ2-6	ASSLGQGNSGANVLT
NA	12	TRBV6-5	TRBJ1-2	ASSYAGTSEGYT
many	9	TRBV28	TRBJ1-4	ASSLAGKLF
many	14	TRBV19	TRBJ2-1	ASSPSGTRSYNEQF
NA	15	TRBV20-1	TRBJ1-2	SASYPTPDSSNYGYT
NA	11	TRBV2	TRBJ2-7	ASTTRDSYEQY
few	10	TRBV20-1	TRBJ2-7	SADVTGSEQY
NA	12	TRBV7-2	TRBJ2-7	ASSLAIGGYEQY
few	11	TRBV19	TRBJ2-5	ASSKDRGWAQY
NA	11	TRBV11-3	TRBJ2-2	AREEGGSGELF
NA	14	TRBV12-3/TRBV12-4	TRBJ2-2	ASSSARGWEPGELF
many	11	TRBV28	TRBJ2-7	ATDRGRSYEQY
many	12	TRBV27	TRBJ1-1	ASSFLGMNTEAF
many	11	TRBV28	TRBJ2-3	ALAAGSTDTQY
NA	11	TRBV5-5	TRBJ2-7	ASNRDSQDEQY
NA	10	TRBV20-1	TRBJ2-5	SATSGQETQY
many	11	TRBV30	TRBJ2-1	AWSRQADNEQF
NA	14	TRBV5-6	TRBJ2-5	ASSPGPDRRGETQY
NA	12	TRBV12-5	TRBJ1-5	ASGLSPGAQPQH
few	12	TRBV28	TRBJ2-5	ASSFWGGPPTQH
few	14	TRBV4-1	TRBJ2-7	ASSQGAGGPPYEQY
many	13	TRBV20-1	TRBJ2-3	SALGLAGGRDTQY
NA	14	TRBV28	TRBJ1-1	ASSPGQVVLYTEAF
many	13	TRBV12-3/TRBV12-4	TRBJ1-2	ASSFGYPGDYGYT
many	11	TRBV30	TRBJ1-1	AWSVPGATEAF
many	12	TRBV7-8	TRBJ2-5	ASSYPGTQETQY